This T cell receptor beta chain emerged from a study of shared clonotypes between healthy human individuals. Study information: The plates for each donor numbered three CD4 naive, three CD4 memory, two CD8 naive and one CD8 memory.

Profiling relied on immunoSEQ multiplex PCR, and the TCRdb table lists in-frame clones only, not all of them. The data contain over a million clones, 96% of them seen just once; the ten biggest clones take up about 1.2%. This CDR3 is 13 amino acids long. V was pared by 0 bases and J by 7 bases, with 8 bases between. Germline-derived CDR1 and CDR2 are SGHRS and YFSETQ. With respect to this clone: Its cognate antigen is unknown.

Study results and caveats: Richness estimates generally favored naive over memory subsets.

The TCR comes from a man aged 25-45 years in good health. The chain is built from TRBV5-1 and TRBJ2-1, with D hard to call. Sequenced material: naive CD4+ T cells sorted from blood. Subset of the sample: CD45RA+ positively selected. As DNA, the CDR3 is TGCGCCAGCAGCTTGGCCCCGGAGAATGAGCAGTTCTTC. Encoded protein: CASSLAPENEQFF.